The next 18 T cell receptor delta chains were all read from a single sample in a study of γδ T cells in repeated Plasmodium falciparum infection. TCRdb re-called the multiplex PCR reads through CATT. The table lists 75,000 to 100,000 delta-chain clones, more than 1.4% of them singletons. Flow sorting of PBMC yielded separate Vgamma9/Vdelta2+ and Vdelta2-negative gammadelta T cell populations for bulk repertoire analysis. The source material was gamma-delta T cells from blood. Receptors originate from a pool of human donors (malaria-infected and uninfected, not separated).

This clone was recorded at least ten times. This sequence joins TRDV2 and TRDJ1; 7 nucleotides agree with TRDD3. Germline CDR1 and CDR2: GEAIGNYY and EKD. The CDR3 has 18 residues. The V segment lost 3 bases and the J segment 3 bases; nucleotides outside the gene matches: 18. The CDR3 nucleotides read TGTGCCTGTGACGGGATACTGGGCCATACGGGGGGACCCGATAAACTCATCTTT. Its translation is CACDGILGHTGGPDKLIF.

This clone was seen repeatedly, ten times or more. A single base separates this from a much larger clone, so it may be a read error. In the same sample, other DNA sequences code for this CDR3. The chain recombines TRDV2 with TRDJ3, with 13 bases identical to TRDD3. The J gene was missing in TCRdb and was found by matching the end of the DNA to germline. This CDR3 spans 19 amino acids. Trimming cost V 3 bases and J 0 bases; bases outside gene matches: 4. In germline, CDR1 is GEAIGNYY, CDR2 EKD. The CDR3 coding sequence is TGTGCCTGTGACTCACTGGGGGATACGCCCTCCTGGGACACCCGACAGATGTTTTTC. Amino acids: CACDSLGDTPSWDTRQMFF.

In its sample, this clone was seen a few times. For this DNA, TCRdb reports the protein of a much larger clone, which diverges at residue 13, most likely from a read error; the protein presented here is translated directly from the DNA. The rearrangement uses TRDV1 and TRDJ1; the match to TRDD3 covers 13 bases. TCRdb leaves out the J gene; it was filled in here by matching the DNA to germline. The CDR3 runs 23 residues. With 5 bases clipped from V and 4 bases from J, the junction kept 28 bases outside the gene matches. Germline values: CDR1 TSWWSYY, CDR2 QGS. The CDR3 loop is CALGSSSYIGLGTGGYVRDKLIF. In DNA form, the CDR3 reads TGTGCTCTTGGGTCTTCTTCCTACATAGGGTTGGGGACTGGGGGATACGTCCGCGATAAACTCATCTTT.

This clone was detected ten times or more. The mismatch at residue 11 between this DNA's translation and the TCRdb protein of a much larger clone likely reflects a read error; the protein shown is translated from the DNA. This specimen includes other DNA sequences encoding the same CDR3. The V gene is TRDV2, the J gene TRDJ3, with 10 bases matching TRDD3. Germline CDR1 and CDR2: GEAIGNYY and EKD. The CDR3 totals 17 residues. This chain's CDR3 is CACDTGGYSWGTRQMFF. The CDR3 nucleotides read TGTGCCTGTGACACTGGGGGATACTCCTGGGGCACCCGACAGATGTTTTTC.

Regarding this clone: This likely stems from a read error, as it lies one base from a far larger clone. In the same sample, other DNA sequences code for this CDR3. The chain links TRDV3 to TRDJ4, with 9 bases matching TRDD3. Germline V CDR1 and CDR2: TVYSNPD, GDNSRS (reference sequence). The trim removed 0 bases at V and 5 bases at J, leaving 13 bases unmatched. The CDR3 extends over 15 amino acids. CDR3 residues: CAFSPGWGILRPLIF. The CDR3, as DNA: TGTGCCTTTAGTCCAGGCTGGGGGATTCTGAGGCCCCTGATCTTT.

To note about this clone: The TCRdb protein comes from a much larger clone and disagrees with this DNA's translation at residue 7, likely due to a read error; the protein given here is derived from the DNA. This chain connects TRDV2 to TRDJ1, with 12 bases fitting TRDD3. Per germline, CDR1 GEAIGNYY and CDR2 EKD. J gave up 6 bases and V 3 bases, and 10 bases lay outside the gene matches. This CDR3 spans 16 amino acids. CDR3 coding DNA: TGTGCCTGTGACCCATGGGCTACTGGGGGATACAATAAACTCATCTTT. Amino acids: CACDPWATGGYNKLIF.

A few counts support this clone. TCRdb's protein for this DNA is that of a much larger clone and differs from the translation at residue 22, likely a read error; the protein shown is the DNA translation. A V gene of TRDV1 was called, but no J gene was assigned; no DNA check was done on the table's D call, TRDD3. The CDR3 has 23 residues. The germline gives CDR1 TSWWSYY, CDR2 QGS. The CDR3 bases are TGTGCTCTTGGGGAACATTGTTGTAGGCCTTCCTACTCCTACGGGGGATACACCGATAAACTCACCTTT. It is translated as CALGEHCCRPSYSYGGYTDKLTF.

A note on this clone: The mismatch at residue 13 between this DNA's translation and the TCRdb protein of a much larger clone likely reflects a read error; the protein shown is translated from the DNA. The J gene was not called, though the V gene is TRDV2; TRDD3 was called by the table and not checked on the DNA. Germline V lookup: CDR1 GEAIGNYY, CDR2 EKD. This CDR3 is 21 amino acids long. The CDR3 nucleotides read TGTGCCTGTGACACCGACAACTGGGGGATACGCGTCTCACCAATCACACCCCCTCGGATCTTT. Amino acid sequence: CACDTDNWGIRVSPITPPRIF.

This clone came up many times. A far larger clone is just one base off, so this is likely a read error. This sample includes further DNA sequences coding for the same CDR3. The rearrangement uses TRDV2 and TRDJ1, with 7 bases identical to TRDD3. The germline gives CDR1 GEAIGNYY, CDR2 EKD. The CDR3 has 17 amino acids. After removal of 3 bases from V and 4 bases from J, the junction contained 16 bases not matched to a gene. The CDR3 sequence: CACDSVLGIPSGDKLIF. The CDR3 bases are TGTGCCTGTGACTCGGTACTGGGGATCCCTTCAGGCGATAAACTCATCTTT.

This clone was seen many times. In the same sample, other DNA sequences code for this CDR3. This chain uses TRDV3 with TRDJ1; tentatively, D is TRDD2 (7 bases). Germline assignment: CDR1 TVYSNPD and CDR2 GDNSRS (reference sequence). V was cut by 0 bases and J by 0 bases, with 32 bases left in between. This CDR3 comprises 21 residues. CDR3 bases: TGTGCCTTTAGTAGGGCTTTCCTACCGCTGGGGTATTCTAAGTACACCGATAAACTCATCTTT. This translates into CAFSRAFLPLGYSKYTDKLIF.

This clone was seen repeatedly, ten times or more. Other DNA sequences in the sample encode the same CDR3. The chain employs TRDV1 and TRDJ2; possible D gene TRDD1, 5 bases. The CDR3 length is 14 residues. The germline V gene encodes CDR1 TSWWSYY and CDR2 QGS. Trimming left V 1 base short and J 11 bases short, with 14 bases between. The CDR3 sequence: CALGEPPRNFQLFF. CDR3 DNA: TGTGCTCTTGGGGAACCCCCTCGAAATTTTCAACTCTTCTTT.

This clone was observed many times. CDR3: CALGELVGETKSSDLTAQLFF. The CDR3 nucleotides read TGTGCTCTTGGGGAACTTGTGGGCGAGACGAAATCCTCTGATTTGACAGCACAACTCTTCTTT. The V and J genes are TRDV1 and TRDJ2; D possibly corresponds to TRDD1 (5 bases). The J gene, left out of TCRdb, was set here by checking the DNA against germline. V was cut by 0 bases and J by 1 base, with 24 bases left in between. The CDR3 spans 21 residues. CDR1 is TSWWSYY, CDR2 QGS, per germline.

This clone was detected only a few times. TCRdb's protein, taken from a much larger clone, differs from this DNA's translation at residue 5, likely owing to a read error; the protein displayed comes from the DNA. This chain uses TRDV1 with TRDJ2; D is undetermined. No J gene is reported in TCRdb; it was inferred here by comparing the DNA with germline. Trimming left V 8 bases short and J 11 bases short, with 24 bases between. There are 15 residues in the CDR3. Germline V lookup: CDR1 TSWWSYY, CDR2 QGS. The CDR3 DNA reads as TGTGCTCTTTTACCTCCTTTGGGACGTACCTCCCAACTCTTCTTT. Its translation is CALLPPLGRTSQLFF.

This clone was seen many times. A single base is all that separates this from a far larger clone, so a read error is likely. This specimen includes other DNA sequences encoding the same CDR3. This chain joins TRDV1 and TRDJ1; 10 nucleotides agree with TRDD3. CDR3 length: 18 residues. Germline values: CDR1 TSWWSYY, CDR2 QGS. The CDR3 protein is CALGIHDHGGDTNDKLIF. The CDR3 nucleotides are TGTGCTCTTGGTATTCACGACCATGGGGGGGATACGAACGATAAACTCATCTTC.

The sample holds a few counts of this clone. This DNA translates differently at residue 4 from the TCRdb protein, which is that of a much larger clone; a read error is likely, and the protein shown is the DNA's own translation. The V call is TRDV1, the J call TRDJ1, with 7 bases that match TRDD2. Per the germline V gene, CDR1 is TSWWSYY and CDR2 is QGS. V shed 7 bases, J shed 0 bases, and the junction held 20 bases outside the gene matches. The CDR3 totals 19 residues. Here the CDR3 DNA reads TGTGCTCTTGTGGAGACCCCCGCCTTCCTCCTCGAGTACACCGATAAACTCATCTTT. This sequence encodes CALVETPAFLLEYTDKLIF.

Concerning this clone: The protein TCRdb lists belongs to a much larger clone and differs from this DNA's translation at residue 17, which points to a read error; the protein shown is made from the DNA. No J gene was named, though the V gene is TRDV2; no check of the table's D call, TRDD3, against the DNA was made. Germline assignment: CDR1 GEAIGNYY and CDR2 EKD. The CDR3 loop spans 19 amino acids. Here the CDR3 reads CACDRILGIRSWDTRQTFF. The CDR3 bases are TGTGCCTGTGACCGGATACTGGGGATACGCTCCTGGGACACCCGACAGACGTTTTTC.

There are a few counts of this clone. TCRdb assigns this DNA the protein of a much larger clone, which departs from its translation at residue 14; this likely reflects a read error, and the protein shown comes from translating the DNA. The V and J genes are TRDV2 and TRDJ1, with 8 bases aligning to TRDD3. The J gene, left out of TCRdb, was set here by checking the DNA against germline. The germline CDR1 and CDR2 sequences are GEAIGNYY and EKD. This CDR3 region has 17 residues. The CDR3 DNA follows: TGTGCCTGTGACACAGGGGAGGGGATACTTTGCACCGATGAACTCATCTTT. This codes for CACDTGEGILCTDELIF.

This clone has a count of ten or more. The same CDR3 also results from other DNA sequences found in this sample. The chain couples TRDV3 to TRDJ1, with TRDD3 matching over 9 bases. V was clipped by 2 bases and J by 2 bases; unmatched bases: 18. The germline CDR1 and CDR2 sequences are TVYSNPD and GDNSRS (reference sequence). The CDR3 has 18 residues. The CDR3 DNA reads TGTGCCTTTTGGCCAGAAGCCTTCTGGGGGATCGAGACCGATAAACTCATCTTT. Translating it yields CAFWPEAFWGIETDKLIF.